The 28 T cell receptor beta chains given below trace back to one sample, sequenced in a study of long-term antiretroviral therapy in people with HIV. The immunoSEQ assay was v3.0, run at survey level. TCRdb's copy holds only in-frame clones and misses some; the assay was immunoSEQ multiplex PCR. The data contain 20,000 to 30,000 clones, approximately 79% of them singletons. This specimen consisted of unsorted PBMCs, obtained 1.2 years after starting antiretroviral therapy. The receptor set was obtained from a woman aged 35 to 49 with HIV.

The rearrangement joins TRBV27 to TRBJ1-5, with no clear D. The CDR3 extends over 16 amino acids. Trimming pared 6 bases from V and 0 bases from J, leaving 15 bases between. Germline V gene sequence: CDR1 MNHEY, CDR2 SMNVEV (reference sequence). The chain's CDR3 is CASRPSGWYSNQPQHF. The DNA for the CDR3 is TGTGCCAGCAGGCCCTCGGGCTGGTATAGCAATCAGCCCCAGCATTTT.

The rearrangement uses TRBV23-1 and TRBJ2-7, with D unclear. TRBV23-1 is an ORF, with its function uncertain. V shed 3 bases and J shed 0 bases, with 15 bases lying between them. The CDR3 length is 16 residues. CDR3 nucleotide sequence: TGCGCCAGCAGTCAGCAACGGATAAGAAGCTCCTACGAGCAGTACTTC. This gives the protein CASSQQRIRSSYEQYF.

This clone is labeled large. V and J are TRBV19 and TRBJ2-1; no definite D call. Germline loops: CDR1 LNHDA, CDR2 SQIVND (reference sequence). The CDR3 is made up of 10 amino acids. V was cut by 9 bases and J by 9 bases, with 9 bases left in between. The CDR3 sequence is CASLGSEQFF. DNA of the CDR3: TGTGCCAGCCTCGGAAGTGAGCAGTTCTTC.

The J gene is TRBJ2-7, the V gene TRBV7-6, with D perhaps matching TRBD2 (5 bases). Trimming shortened V by 4 bases and J by 5 bases, and 9 bases separated the two germline ends. The germline CDR1 and CDR2 sequences are SGHVS and FNYEAQ. The CDR3 covers 12 residues. The CDR3 is CASSSLGDEQYF. CDR3 DNA: TGTGCCAGCAGCTCTCTCGGGGACGAGCAGTACTTC.

The chain recombines TRBV18 with TRBJ2-2; D uncertain. Trimming took 5 bases from V and 0 from J, leaving 10 bases between them. This CDR3 comprises 15 residues. Germline loops: CDR1 KGHSH, CDR2 LQKENI. The CDR3 is CASSRLTANTGELFF. In nucleotides, the CDR3 is TGTGCCAGCTCAAGGTTGACGGCGAACACCGGGGAGCTGTTTTTT.

The chain has TRBV7-9 and TRBJ2-7; D is tentatively TRBD1 or TRBD2 (6 bases each). Trimming shortened V by 4 bases and J by 9 bases, and 16 bases separated the two germline ends. This CDR3 is built from 13 residues. Germline V gene lookup returns CDR1 SEHNR and CDR2 FQNEAQ (reference sequence). The CDR3 spells CASSSVEEGVQYF. The DNA for the CDR3 is TGTGCCAGCAGCTCGGTCGAGGAGGGGGTGCAGTACTTC.

The V gene is TRBV7-8, the J gene TRBJ2-1, with TRBD2 matching over 12 bases. The germline gives CDR1 SGHVS, CDR2 FQNEAQ. Losses at the gene ends were 3 bases for V and 4 bases for J; bases not matched to a gene: 10. CDR3 length: 18 amino acids. Written as DNA, the CDR3 is TGTGCCAGCAGCTTTGGCTTGACTAGCGGGAGTCCTTACAATGAGCAGTTCTTC. Encoded protein: CASSFGLTSGSPYNEQFF.

V and J are TRBV5-1 and TRBJ2-7, with no clear D. The CDR3 has 15 amino acids. Germline V gene data show CDR1 as SGHRS and CDR2 as YFSETQ. Trimming shortened V by 2 bases and J by 6 bases, and 18 bases separated the two germline ends. This CDR3 reads CASSFSTTVALEQYF. The CDR3 DNA follows: TGCGCCAGCAGCTTTTCGACCACCGTGGCACTCGAGCAGTACTTC.

This chain links TRBV9 with TRBJ2-6, with unresolved D. The CDR3 is 12 amino acids. Germline CDR1 SGDLS, CDR2 YYNGEE. Between the trimmed V and J ends, which lost 7 bases and 4 bases, there was a span of 6 bases. The CDR3 reads CASSGGANVLTF. The CDR3 bases are TGTGCCAGCTCTGGAGGGGCCAACGTCCTGACTTTC. Combining the CDR3 with reference TRBV9 and TRBJ2-6 gives the whole variable domain DSGVTQTPKHLITATGQRVTLRCSPRSGDLSVYWYQQSLDQGLQFLIQYYNGEERAKGNILERFSAQQFPDLHSELNLSSLELGDSALYFCASSGGANVLTFGAGSRLTVL.

By its share, this clone is medium-sized (0.01 to 0.1%). V usage is TRBV6-6 and J usage is TRBJ2-3, with D uncertain. CDR1 is MNHNY, CDR2 SVGAGI, per germline (reference sequence). The CDR3 runs 14 residues. The V end was cut by 5 bases, the J end by 2 bases, with 11 bases between. CDR3 bases: TGTGCCAGCAGTACCTCTTGGGTCACAGATACGCAGTATTTT. Its protein product is CASSTSWVTDTQYF.

The chain links TRBV6-6 to TRBJ2-7; TRBD1 matches 7 bases. Germline V gene lookup returns CDR1 MNHNY and CDR2 SVGAGI (reference sequence). V trimming: 6 bases; J trimming: 0 bases; junction bases outside the gene matches: 8. There are 15 residues in the CDR3. In nucleotides, the CDR3 is TGTGCCAGCAGCTACCTGGGGACAGCCTCCTACGAGCAGTACTTC. Residues: CASSYLGTASYEQYF.

This chain connects TRBV9 to TRBJ1-1; D is ambiguous. V was clipped by 1 base and J by 3 bases, with 19 bases between them. The CDR3 extends over 17 amino acids. Germline CDR1 is SGDLS and CDR2 is YYNGEE. This CDR3 reads CASSVTASLYLDTEAFF. CDR3 in DNA: TGTGCCAGCAGCGTAACAGCGAGCCTTTACCTAGACACTGAAGCTTTCTTT.

Written as DNA, the CDR3 is TGTGCCAGTAGCGCTGGGGGTGGTTACGAGCAGTACTTC. This sequence encodes CASSAGGGYEQYF. The chain joins TRBV19 to TRBJ2-7; D assignment may be TRBD1 or TRBD2 (5 bases each). Trimming removed 6 bases from V and 4 bases from J, with 13 bases in between. CDR3 size: 13 residues. Germline-derived CDR1 and CDR2 are LNHDA and SQIVND (reference sequence).

The chain recombines TRBV30 with TRBJ1-4; TRBD1 might be the D (5 bases). There are 15 residues in the CDR3. Trimming removed 8 bases from V and 7 bases from J, with 23 bases in between. Germline values: CDR1 GTSNPN, CDR2 SVGIG (reference sequence). The CDR3: CAISRRPGGVEKLFF. In DNA, the CDR3 is TGTGCCATCTCCCGACGGCCGGGGGGAGTTGAAAAACTGTTTTTT. Full variable domain (remainder filled in from reference TRBV30 and TRBJ1-4): SQTIHQWPATLVQPVGSPLSLECTVEGTSNPNLYWYRQAAGRGLQLLFYSVGIGQISSEVPQNLSASRPQDRQFILSSKKLLLSDSGFYLCAISRRPGGVEKLFFGSGTQLSVL.

V gene TRBV7-8 combines with J gene TRBJ1-2; TRBD1 aligns across 7 bases. V dropped 10 bases and J dropped 4; count of bases not matched to a gene: 15. CDR1 is SGHVS, CDR2 FQNEAQ, per germline. The CDR3 consists of 15 residues. CDR3 nucleotides: TGTGCCACCCTCTCTGGGACAGAGATCCTCTATGGCTACACCTTC. Encoded protein: CATLSGTEILYGYTF.

The chain carries TRBV5-5 and TRBJ1-6; maybe TRBD1 (5 bases). This CDR3 region has 12 residues. V lost 3 bases and J 10 bases, leaving 8 bases between the germline ends. Germline CDR1 SGHKS, CDR2 YYEKEE (reference sequence). The DNA of the CDR3 is TGTGCCAGCAGCTCGAGGGGATCACCCCTCCACTTT. It translates to CASSSRGSPLHF.

The chain combines TRBV29-1 with TRBJ2-2; 14 bases match TRBD2. J lost 2 bases, V lost 7 bases, and 6 bases had no gene match. CDR1 and CDR2 (germline): SQVTM, ANQGSEA. This CDR3 is 16 amino acids long. For the CDR3, the DNA is TGCAGCGCCCTGGGACTAGCGGGGGTTAACACCGGGGAGCTGTTTTTT. Residues: CSALGLAGVNTGELFF.

The V gene is TRBV6-5, the J gene TRBJ1-1, with 11 bases that match TRBD1. This CDR3 region has 14 residues. Germline assignment: CDR1 MNHEY and CDR2 SVGAGI. The trim removed 2 bases at V and 4 bases at J, leaving 0 bases unmatched. DNA of the CDR3: TGTGCCAGCAGTTACGGGACAGGGGGCACTGAAGCTTTCTTT. As protein: CASSYGTGGTEAFF.

The chain carries TRBV4-2 and TRBJ2-3, with a possible D match to TRBD2 (6 bases). V shed 4 bases and J shed 0 bases, with 11 bases lying between them. Germline assignment: CDR1 LGHNA and CDR2 YNFKEQ. The CDR3 runs to 15 residues. This chain's CDR3 is CASSLSGGSTDTQYF. The CDR3 coding sequence is TGTGCCAGCAGCCTTAGCGGAGGGAGCACAGATACGCAGTATTTT.

The V and J genes are TRBV20-1 and TRBJ2-1; D is unresolved. The V gene's germline CDR1 is DFQATT and CDR2 SNEGSKA (reference sequence). The CDR3 has 11 residues. The V gene lost 0 bases and the J gene lost 9 bases, with 6 bases spanning the gap. CDR3 region: CSARDLREQFF. CDR3 nucleotide sequence: TGCAGTGCTAGAGATCTACGTGAGCAGTTCTTC.

The V gene is TRBV6-5, the J gene TRBJ1-6; weak D call: TRBD1 (5 bases). The CDR3 extends over 14 amino acids. Germline V gene data show CDR1 as MNHEY and CDR2 as SVGAGI. Trimming pared 6 bases from V and 8 bases from J, leaving 14 bases between. CDR3: CASRRGYAYSPLHF. In DNA, the CDR3 is TGTGCCAGCAGACGGGGGTATGCGTATTCACCCCTCCACTTT.

The chain has TRBV4-1 and TRBJ1-2, with TRBD1 matching 9 bases. The trim removed 1 base at V and 2 bases at J, leaving 5 bases unmatched. This CDR3 region has 16 residues. Germline-derived CDR1 and CDR2 are MGHRA and YSYEKL. The CDR3 reads CASSQAGTGSNYGYTF. CDR3 sequence (DNA): TGCGCCAGCAGCCAAGCCGGGACAGGGTCCAACTATGGCTACACCTTC.

V is TRBV19 and J is TRBJ2-7; D not resolved. V lost 7 bases to trimming and J lost 6 bases, with 13 bases between them. Germline V lookup: CDR1 LNHDA, CDR2 SQIVND (reference sequence). The CDR3 is 12 amino acids. The chain's CDR3 is CASNQAQSEQYF. Written as DNA, the CDR3 is TGTGCCAGTAATCAGGCCCAGAGCGAGCAGTACTTC. Drawing the rest from reference TRBV19 and TRBJ2-7, the complete variable domain is DGGITQSPKYLFRKEGQNVTLSCEQNLNHDAMYWYRQDPGQGLRLIYYSQIVNDFQKGDIAEGYSVSREKKESFPLTVTSAQKNPTAFYLCASNQAQSEQYFGPGTRLTVT.

This clone appeared once. The J gene is TRBJ2-1, the V gene TRBV29-1; D gene ambiguous. The CDR3 has 11 residues. CDR1 is SQVTM, CDR2 ANQGSEA, per germline. V shed 3 bases and J shed 4 bases, with 4 bases lying between them. CDR3 protein: CSVEEYNEQFF. CDR3 nucleotides: TGCAGCGTTGAGGAGTACAATGAGCAGTTCTTC.

The rearrangement links TRBV5-1 to TRBJ2-3, with D possibly being TRBD1 (5 bases). There are 15 residues in the CDR3. Looked up from germline, CDR1 is SGHRS and CDR2 is YFSETQ. The germline V and J ends were trimmed by 3 bases and 2 bases, with 13 bases remaining between them. In nucleotides, the CDR3 is TGCGCCAGCAGCTGGGGCCTAGAAGCCACAGATACGCAGTATTTT. It codes for CASSWGLEATDTQYF.

V usage is TRBV19 and J usage is TRBJ1-4; D gene ambiguous. Deletions cut 6 bases from V and 4 bases from J, with 15 bases between. Germline loops: CDR1 LNHDA, CDR2 SQIVND (reference sequence). The CDR3 contains 15 residues. CDR3 in amino acids: CASSSNMGYNEKLFF. The CDR3 DNA reads as TGTGCCAGTAGCAGTAATATGGGATATAATGAAAAACTGTTTTTT.

The V and J genes are TRBV20-1 and TRBJ2-7; D unresolved. This CDR3 contains 11 residues. Deletions cut 4 bases from V and 3 bases from J, with 7 bases between. The germline V gene encodes CDR1 DFQATT and CDR2 SNEGSKA (reference sequence). CDR3 region: CSATVNYEQYF. CDR3 DNA: TGCAGTGCTACTGTGAACTACGAGCAGTACTTC.

This chain links TRBV5-5 with TRBJ1-4; TRBD1 might be the D (6 bases). V was clipped by 4 bases and J by 0 bases, with 10 bases between them. The CDR3 has 15 amino acids. CDR1 and CDR2 (germline): SGHKS, YYEKEE (reference sequence). The CDR3 sequence is CASSGGTPTNEKLFF. The CDR3 DNA follows: TGTGCCAGCAGCGGGGGGACACCAACTAATGAAAAACTGTTTTTT. Filled out from reference TRBV5-5 and TRBJ1-4, the complete variable domain reads DAGVTQSPTHLIKTRGQQVTLRCSPISGHKSVSWYQQVLGQGPQFIFQYYEKEERGRGNFPDRFSARQFPNYSSELNVNALLLGDSALYLCASSGGTPTNEKLFFGSGTQLSVL.